This TCR beta chain was recorded in a study of blood T cell repertoires in COVID-19. Study information: Researchers got acute and convalescent COVID-19 samples from the United States, Italy and Spain. Sample material is recorded as cDNA or gDNA derived from T cells, B-cell-depleted T cells, or PBMCs.

This CDR3 contains 14 residues. V trimming: 0 bases; J trimming: 6 bases; junction bases outside the gene matches: 4. CDR1 is SGDLS and CDR2 is YYNGEE in the germline V gene. Resolution of symptoms, clearance, or two negative PCRs was present in recovered Cohort 3 donors. Here immunoSEQ multiplex PCR was the method, and the copy in TCRdb shows in-frame clones only, minus some. Of roughly 180,000 clones listed, around 80% were seen once; the top ten hold approximately 12%. The J gene is TRBJ2-7, the V gene TRBV9; 9 bases are a match to TRBD1. The sample taken for sequencing was PBMCs or T cells enriched from blood (not recorded which). This clonotype was sampled from an older woman who had recovered from COVID-19. The CDR3 DNA reads TGTGCCAGCAGCGTAGGGGGACAGGGCGGCGAGCAGTACTTC. It encodes CASSVGGQGGEQYF.